A selection of T cell receptor beta chains follows, all from one sample in a study of T-cell memory formation after mild COVID-19. TCRdb reanalysed the 5' RACE reads using MiXCR and keeps one entry per CDR3 protein. The sample contains about 100,000 distinct CDR3 sequences, 11% of which appear only once. The sequenced sample consisted of PBMCs or a T cell subset sorted from them (not recorded which). The origin of the receptors is a man between 18 and 29 years old who had mild COVID-19 (a few samples of this study predate the infection). Cell type and time point are not known. Both conserved end residues are part of each CDR3. A D gene is named only where the DNA matches it firmly. Clone size is stated in some rows and not others, as once, few, many or a class when expanded.

j_gene: TRBJ2-7
v_gene: TRBV7-9
abundance: few
d_gene: TRBD1
CDR3nt: TGTGCCAGCAGCTACGAATCGGGACAGCTCTACGAGCAGTACTTC
CDR3aa: CASSYESGQLYEQYF

j_gene: TRBJ2-1
v_gene: TRBV28
abundance: -
d_gene: -
CDR3nt: TGTGCCAGCACAGGCCCTGCAGACAATGAGCAGTTCTTC
CDR3aa: CASTGPADNEQFF

j_gene: TRBJ2-1
v_gene: TRBV4-3
abundance: few
d_gene: -
CDR3nt: TGCGCCAGCAGCAGGGGCTACTCCTACAATGAGCAGTTCTTC
CDR3aa: CASSRGYSYNEQFF

j_gene: TRBJ1-4
v_gene: TRBV27
abundance: -
d_gene: -
CDR3nt: TGTGCCAGCAGCCCGGGTGAAAAACTGTTTTTT
CDR3aa: CASSPGEKLFF

j_gene: TRBJ2-7
v_gene: TRBV7-9
abundance: many
d_gene: TRBD1
CDR3nt: TGTGCCAGCAGTCCCCGGACAGGGGGCACCTACGAGCAGTACTTC
CDR3aa: CASSPRTGGTYEQYF

j_gene: TRBJ1-4
v_gene: TRBV7-6
abundance: -
d_gene: -
CDR3nt: TGTGCCAGCAGCTTATACTCAGGACAGAACCCTAATGAAAAACTGTTTTTT
CDR3aa: CASSLYSGQNPNEKLFF

j_gene: TRBJ2-3
v_gene: TRBV10-3
abundance: -
d_gene: TRBD2
CDR3nt: TGTGCCATCAGCCCGGGACTAGCGGGGGGGCCTGCGCAGTATTTT
CDR3aa: CAISPGLAGGPAQYF

j_gene: TRBJ2-4
v_gene: TRBV11-2
abundance: many
d_gene: -
CDR3nt: TGTGCCAGCAGATACGGTACCCAGGAGTACTTC
CDR3aa: CASRYGTQEYF

j_gene: TRBJ2-3
v_gene: TRBV5-5
abundance: few
d_gene: -
CDR3nt: TGTGCCAGCAGCTTTCAGACCTGGGATACGCAGTATTTT
CDR3aa: CASSFQTWDTQYF

j_gene: TRBJ1-2
v_gene: TRBV21-1
abundance: -
d_gene: -
CDR3nt: TGTGCCAGCAGCATCCAAACAGGGAGGGCATATGGCTACACCTTC
CDR3aa: CASSIQTGRAYGYTF

j_gene: TRBJ2-3
v_gene: TRBV4-1
abundance: few
d_gene: -
CDR3nt: TGCGCCAGCAGCCAAGAAGGTGTTGACGTGGTCACAGATACGCAGTATTTT
CDR3aa: CASSQEGVDVVTDTQYF

j_gene: TRBJ2-3
v_gene: TRBV20-1
abundance: few
d_gene: TRBD1
CDR3nt: TGCAGTGCTAGAGACTACAGGGGGCGCAGCACAGATACGCAGTATTTT
CDR3aa: CSARDYRGRSTDTQYF

j_gene: TRBJ1-4
v_gene: TRBV7-2
abundance: few
d_gene: TRBD1
CDR3nt: TGTGCCAGCAGCCCCGGACAGGTTGCAACTAATGAAAAACTGTTTTTT
CDR3aa: CASSPGQVATNEKLFF

j_gene: TRBJ1-5
v_gene: TRBV4-3
abundance: few
d_gene: -
CDR3nt: TGCGCCAGCAGCCAACCCGGACGGATCCTGTCCCAGCATTTT
CDR3aa: CASSQPGRILSQHF

j_gene: TRBJ2-5
v_gene: TRBV4-3
abundance: -
d_gene: -
CDR3nt: TGCGCCAGCAGCCCCTCCTCGGCGAAAGAGACCCAGTACTTC
CDR3aa: CASSPSSAKETQYF

j_gene: TRBJ2-5
v_gene: TRBV4-1
abundance: few
d_gene: TRBD1
CDR3nt: TGCGCCAGCAGCCAAGCAGGACAGGGTCCACCCGAGACCCAGTACTTC
CDR3aa: CASSQAGQGPPETQYF

j_gene: TRBJ2-3
v_gene: TRBV6-6
abundance: -
d_gene: TRBD2
CDR3nt: TGTGCCAGCAGTATAGCGGGGGACAGCACAGATACGCAGTATTTT
CDR3aa: CASSIAGDSTDTQYF

j_gene: TRBJ2-5
v_gene: TRBV11-2
abundance: -
d_gene: TRBD2
CDR3nt: TGTGCCAGCAGCTTCGCGGGGGGGCTTAGAGAGACCCAGTACTTC
CDR3aa: CASSFAGGLRETQYF

j_gene: TRBJ2-1
v_gene: TRBV11-3
abundance: few
d_gene: TRBD2
CDR3nt: TGTGCCAGCAGCTTATCTAGCGGTGAGCAGTTCTTC
CDR3aa: CASSLSSGEQFF

j_gene: TRBJ2-3
v_gene: TRBV15
abundance: -
d_gene: -
CDR3nt: TGTGCCACCAGCGATTACAGGGTTTTTAGGGATACGCAGTATTTT
CDR3aa: CATSDYRVFRDTQYF

j_gene: TRBJ1-5
v_gene: TRBV7-8
abundance: -
d_gene: -
CDR3nt: TGTGCCAGCAGCTTAAGGTTCGATCAGCCCCAGCATTTT
CDR3aa: CASSLRFDQPQHF

j_gene: TRBJ2-7
v_gene: TRBV5-5
abundance: few
d_gene: -
CDR3nt: TGTGCCAGCAGCTTTAGTTGGACAGCCCCCTACGAGCAGTACTTC
CDR3aa: CASSFSWTAPYEQYF

j_gene: TRBJ2-7
v_gene: TRBV4-3
abundance: -
d_gene: TRBD2
CDR3nt: TGCGCCAGCAGCTTATTAGCGGGGGGCCCCTACGAGCAGTACTTC
CDR3aa: CASSLLAGGPYEQYF

j_gene: TRBJ1-1
v_gene: TRBV29-1
abundance: few
d_gene: -
CDR3nt: TGCAGCGTTGAAGATCCCTGGAACACTGAAGCTTTCTTT
CDR3aa: CSVEDPWNTEAFF

j_gene: TRBJ2-2
v_gene: TRBV5-8
abundance: -
d_gene: -
CDR3nt: TGTGCCAGCAGCTTTAGGTGGCTCAACCAGAACACCGGGGAGCTGTTTTTT
CDR3aa: CASSFRWLNQNTGELFF

j_gene: TRBJ2-2
v_gene: TRBV7-6
abundance: -
d_gene: -
CDR3nt: TGTGCCAGCAGCTTAGTGAGGGGCGTCACCGGGGAGCTGTTTTTT
CDR3aa: CASSLVRGVTGELFF

j_gene: TRBJ2-2
v_gene: TRBV4-1
abundance: few
d_gene: -
CDR3nt: TGCGCCAGCAGCCAAAGTTTCAATCGTTGGGAGCTGTTTTTT
CDR3aa: CASSQSFNRWELFF

j_gene: TRBJ2-7
v_gene: TRBV12-3/TRBV12-4
abundance: many
d_gene: -
CDR3nt: TGTGCCAGCAGCACCCACAACTCCTACGAGCAGTACTTC
CDR3aa: CASSTHNSYEQYF

j_gene: TRBJ1-1
v_gene: TRBV7-6
abundance: few
d_gene: -
CDR3nt: TGTGCCAGCAGCTTTGGGGGGTCGGGAACTGAAGCTTTCTTT
CDR3aa: CASSFGGSGTEAFF

j_gene: TRBJ2-3
v_gene: TRBV4-3
abundance: -
d_gene: -
CDR3nt: TGCGCCAGCAGCCCCTGGACAGGAGGGGTGGGGGCGGATACGCAGTATTTT
CDR3aa: CASSPWTGGVGADTQYF

j_gene: TRBJ2-5
v_gene: TRBV6-2/TRBV6-3
abundance: few
d_gene: -
CDR3nt: TGTGCCAGCACCCAGACGGGGGACCAAGAGACCCAGTACTTC
CDR3aa: CASTQTGDQETQYF

j_gene: TRBJ1-3
v_gene: TRBV9
abundance: -
d_gene: -
CDR3nt: TGTGCCAGCAGCCTCGGCCAGATTGGAAACACCATATATTTT
CDR3aa: CASSLGQIGNTIYF

j_gene: TRBJ2-5
v_gene: TRBV6-5
abundance: few
d_gene: TRBD1
CDR3nt: TGTGCCAGCAGTTACTGGGTGGTGGACAGGGGGGATCGAGAGACCCAGTACTTC
CDR3aa: CASSYWVVDRGDRETQYF

j_gene: TRBJ1-2
v_gene: TRBV7-9
abundance: few
d_gene: -
CDR3nt: TGTGCCAGCAGCTTAGACAGGACGTGGGGCTACACCTTC
CDR3aa: CASSLDRTWGYTF

j_gene: TRBJ2-1
v_gene: TRBV20-1
abundance: few
d_gene: TRBD2
CDR3nt: TGCAGTGCTAGAGGGCTAGCGGGGAAGGTAAATGAGCAGTTCTTC
CDR3aa: CSARGLAGKVNEQFF

j_gene: TRBJ2-1
v_gene: TRBV9
abundance: -
d_gene: TRBD2
CDR3nt: TGTGCCAGCAGCGGTCGGGGGGGGTACAATGAGCAGTTCTTC
CDR3aa: CASSGRGGYNEQFF

j_gene: TRBJ1-1
v_gene: TRBV10-2
abundance: -
d_gene: -
CDR3nt: TGCGCCAGCAGTGAAACAGGGTTCACTGAAGCTTTCTTT
CDR3aa: CASSETGFTEAFF

j_gene: TRBJ2-7
v_gene: TRBV7-6
abundance: -
d_gene: -
CDR3nt: TGTGCCAGCAGCTTAGATCGGGGATCTTACTACGAGCAGTACTTC
CDR3aa: CASSLDRGSYYEQYF

j_gene: TRBJ1-2
v_gene: TRBV7-9
abundance: -
d_gene: -
CDR3nt: TGTGCCAGCAGCTTATTACGTCCCCAAACCTTC
CDR3aa: CASSLLRPQTF

j_gene: TRBJ2-7
v_gene: TRBV4-3
abundance: -
d_gene: TRBD2
CDR3nt: TGCGCCAGCAGCCAAGAAAGCGGGGGTTCCTACGAGCAGTACTTC
CDR3aa: CASSQESGGSYEQYF

j_gene: TRBJ1-2
v_gene: TRBV7-6
abundance: many
d_gene: TRBD1
CDR3nt: TGTGCCAGCAGCTCCTTTGACAGGGGGCTCGAAGGCTACACCTTC
CDR3aa: CASSSFDRGLEGYTF

j_gene: TRBJ2-1
v_gene: TRBV7-9
abundance: few
d_gene: -
CDR3nt: TGTGCCAGCAGCCCCATGCCTTCCAATGAGCAGTTCTTC
CDR3aa: CASSPMPSNEQFF

j_gene: TRBJ2-5
v_gene: TRBV11-1
abundance: -
d_gene: -
CDR3nt: TGTGCCAGCAGCTTAGAGGCGGGGGCCTCGTGGGAGACCCAGTACTTC
CDR3aa: CASSLEAGASWETQYF

j_gene: TRBJ2-2
v_gene: TRBV4-1
abundance: few
d_gene: TRBD2
CDR3nt: TGCGCCAGCAGCCTCCGATTACTAGCGGGGGGGAACACCGGGGAGCTGTTTTTT
CDR3aa: CASSLRLLAGGNTGELFF

j_gene: TRBJ1-4
v_gene: TRBV7-9
abundance: -
d_gene: TRBD1
CDR3nt: TGTGCCAGCGGACAGGGAACCTGGTGGTTTTTT
CDR3aa: CASGQGTWWFF

j_gene: TRBJ2-7
v_gene: TRBV7-2
abundance: few
d_gene: -
CDR3nt: TGTGCCAGCAGCCTAGGATGGGCCTACGAGCAGTACTTC
CDR3aa: CASSLGWAYEQYF

j_gene: TRBJ2-3
v_gene: TRBV3-1
abundance: few
d_gene: -
CDR3nt: TGTGCCAGCAGCCTGGGCAGCGCGCAGTATTTT
CDR3aa: CASSLGSAQYF

j_gene: TRBJ1-1
v_gene: TRBV6-5
abundance: few
d_gene: -
CDR3nt: TGTGCCAGCAGTTACTCGCCCAGCTTGAACACTGAAGCTTTCTTT
CDR3aa: CASSYSPSLNTEAFF

j_gene: TRBJ2-5
v_gene: TRBV7-2
abundance: -
d_gene: TRBD2
CDR3nt: TGTGCCAGCAGCTTAGTGAATAGCGGGGGTTACCAAGAGACCCAGTACTTC
CDR3aa: CASSLVNSGGYQETQYF

j_gene: TRBJ2-1
v_gene: TRBV7-9
abundance: many
d_gene: -
CDR3nt: TGTGCCAGCAGCTCCCCCCAGGGCTCTTACAATGAGCAGTTCTTC
CDR3aa: CASSSPQGSYNEQFF

j_gene: TRBJ2-1
v_gene: TRBV12-3/TRBV12-4
abundance: -
d_gene: -
CDR3nt: TGTGCCAGCAGTTCGGATCTTTGGGGGAATGAGCAGTTCTTC
CDR3aa: CASSSDLWGNEQFF

j_gene: TRBJ1-1
v_gene: TRBV7-9
abundance: few
d_gene: -
CDR3nt: TGTGCCAGCAGCTTAGATCCTAATGGGAACACTGAAGCTTTCTTT
CDR3aa: CASSLDPNGNTEAFF

j_gene: TRBJ2-3
v_gene: TRBV7-6
abundance: -
d_gene: TRBD2
CDR3nt: TGTGCCAGCAGCCCCGGGGGGGGAAGAACAGATACGCAGTATTTT
CDR3aa: CASSPGGGRTDTQYF